A single sample is the source of the 5 T cell receptor beta chains below, sequenced in a study of blood T cell repertoires in COVID-19. Profiling relied on immunoSEQ multiplex PCR, and the TCRdb table lists in-frame clones only, not all of them. Of some 310,000 clones listed, roughly 91% are singletons. Source material: PBMCs or T cells enriched from blood (not recorded which). The receptors were sampled from a woman aged 30 to 39 who had recovered from COVID-19.

This clone was detected only a few times. Other DNA variants within this sample encode the same CDR3. The rearrangement links TRBV6-5 to TRBJ1-2; D remains unclear. The CDR3 contains 13 residues. Germline CDR1 and CDR2: MNHEY and SVGAGI. V was pared by 2 bases and J by 1 base, with 5 bases between. CDR3 loop: CASSYEGNYGYTF. DNA of the CDR3: TGTGCCAGCAGTTACGAGGGTAACTATGGCTACACCTTC.

The chain employs TRBV3-1 (or the pseudogene TRBV3-2) and TRBJ1-5; D remains ambiguous. V lost 1 base and J lost 7, with 8 bases in between. The CDR3 extends over 13 amino acids. Germline CDR1 and CDR2: LGHDT and YNNKEL (reference sequence). In DNA, the CDR3 is TGTGCCAGCAGCCAAGCTCTCGGGCAGCCCCAGCATTTT. Protein: CASSQALGQPQHF.

The chain links TRBV5-1 to TRBJ1-4; no firm D call. The CDR3 length is 16 residues. Germline CDR1 is SGHRS and CDR2 is YFSETQ. Trimming took off 0 bases at V and 7 bases at J, with 16 bases between the two ends. The CDR3 DNA sequence: TGCGCCAGCAGCTTGGCAACCGGGTCCAACGGTGAAAAACTGTTTTTT. The encoded protein is CASSLATGSNGEKLFF.

This rearrangement joins TRBV19 to TRBJ2-7; D is unclear. The CDR3 sequence is 14 residues long. Trimming took off 11 bases at V and 6 bases at J, with 23 bases between the two ends. Germline V gives CDR1 LNHDA, CDR2 SQIVND (reference sequence). CDR3 bases: TGTGCCCAAACGGGTGGGTTCTCTCCCTCCGAGCAGTACTTC. Residues: CAQTGGFSPSEQYF.

CDR3: CRGQGAYEQYF. CDR3 in DNA: TGCAGAGGACAGGGGGCTTACGAGCAGTACTTC. The chain recombines TRBV20-1 with TRBJ2-7; 11 bases fit TRBD1. The CDR3 totals 11 residues. The germline V gene has CDR1 DFQATT and CDR2 SNEGSKA (reference sequence).